Presented here are 21 T cell receptor beta chains from one specimen sequenced in a study of T cells in Graves' hyperthyroidism and ophthalmopathy. RNA transcripts served as the template for amplifying TCR beta CDR3 regions. HTBI primers were employed in a first-round RT-PCR of the TCR CDR3. TCRdb re-called the multiplex PCR reads through MiXCR, storing one row per CDR3 protein. Of under 250,000 distinct CDR3 sequences in the sample, approximately 23% were seen once. The specimen was blood. These receptors were collected from a woman aged 40 to 50 with Graves' ophthalmopathy.

This clonotype was observed many times. The chain links TRBV6-4 to TRBJ2-2; D remains unclear. CDR1 and CDR2 from the germline V gene are MRHNA and SNTAGT. V lost 0 bases and J lost 5, with 4 bases in between. CDR3 length equals 13 residues. The CDR3 nucleotides are TGTGCCAGCAGTGACTCGGGGACCGGGGAGCTGTTTTTT. It translates to CASSDSGTGELFF.

This clonotype showed up just a few times. This CDR3 is CATSASRGRDGGYTF. CDR3 in DNA: TGTGCCACCAGTGCCAGCCGTGGCAGGGATGGTGGCTACACCTTC. This chain links TRBV24-1 with TRBJ1-2, with D maybe TRBD1 (5 bases). The V end lost 5 bases, the J end lost 7 bases, and 19 bases lay between the germline ends. Germline V gene sequence: CDR1 KGHDR, CDR2 SFDVKD. This CDR3 comprises 15 residues.

There are many counts of this clonotype. The chain couples TRBV7-9 to TRBJ2-7; D remains unclear. Germline loops: CDR1 SEHNR, CDR2 FQNEAQ (reference sequence). The CDR3 extends over 11 amino acids. With 11 bases removed from V and 1 base from J, the gap between germline ends came to 9 bases. CDR3 bases: TGTGCCTCCGCAGGTTCCTACGAGCAGTACTTC. Translation: CASAGSYEQYF.

Many counts were recorded for this clonotype. J is TRBJ2-4 and V is TRBV20-1, with D tentatively TRBD2 (6 bases). Germline V lookup: CDR1 DFQATT, CDR2 SNEGSKA (reference sequence). This CDR3 region has 17 residues. Trimming cost V 6 bases and J 0 bases, with 21 bases left between them. The CDR3 spells CSASNSGAPLAKNIQYF. CDR3 coding DNA: TGCAGTGCCTCTAATAGCGGAGCTCCACTAGCCAAAAACATTCAGTACTTC.

The genes are TRBV6-1 and TRBJ1-1; D is unresolved. The CDR3 is 14 residues long. The germline V gene has CDR1 MNHNS and CDR2 SASEGT. V lost 4 bases and J 9 bases, leaving 18 bases between the germline ends. The CDR3 region is CASSAPGGREKAFF. The DNA for the CDR3 is TGTGCCAGCAGTGCTCCGGGTGGGAGAGAAAAAGCTTTCTTT.

Only one count was recorded for this clonotype. The chain employs TRBV28 and TRBJ1-1; no reliable D call. The V gene lost 5 bases and the J gene lost 6 bases, with 10 bases spanning the gap. Germline V CDR1 and CDR2: MDHEN, SYDVKM. The CDR3 is made up of 12 amino acids. CDR3 protein: CASSKVGAEAFF. The CDR3 DNA sequence: TGTGCCAGCAGTAAAGTGGGAGCTGAAGCTTTCTTT.

This clonotype was observed many times. This chain joins TRBV9 and TRBJ2-7; 7 nucleotides agree with TRBD1. The germline gives CDR1 SGDLS, CDR2 YYNGEE. J was trimmed by 3 bases and V by 4 bases; bases with no gene match: 10. The CDR3 is 15 amino acids. DNA for the CDR3: TGTGCCAGCAGCCCCGCCGCCGGGACAGTCTACGAGCAGTACTTC. It encodes CASSPAAGTVYEQYF. The full variable domain, with the rest looked up from reference TRBV9 and TRBJ2-7, is DSGVTQTPKHLITATGQRVTLRCSPRSGDLSVYWYQQSLDQGLQFLIQYYNGEERAKGNILERFSAQQFPDLHSELNLSSLELGDSALYFCASSPAAGTVYEQYFGPGTRLTVT.

J is TRBJ2-7 and V is TRBV30, with 8 bases identical to TRBD2. V was clipped by 5 bases and J by 0 bases; unmatched bases: 6. CDR1 GTSNPN and CDR2 SVGIG come from the germline V gene (reference sequence). This CDR3 contains 14 residues. CDR3 sequence (DNA): TGTGCCTGGCGGACAAGCGGGAGCTCCTACGAGCAGTACTTC. Its translation: CAWRTSGSSYEQYF.

This clonotype was recorded a few times. This CDR3 is CASSKGGLAKTQYF. CDR3 DNA sequence: TGTGCCAGTAGCAAGGGAGGTCTAGCGAAGACCCAGTACTTC. The J gene is TRBJ2-5, the V gene TRBV19; TRBD2 is a possible D gene (6 bases). V dropped 6 bases and J dropped 6 bases, with 17 bases sitting between them. The CDR3 sequence is 14 residues long. The germline V gene encodes CDR1 LNHDA and CDR2 SQIVND (reference sequence).

The chain has TRBV15 and TRBJ1-1, with TRBD1 identical over 9 bases. V lost 5 bases and J lost 3; bases outside the gene matches: 4. The CDR3 loop spans 14 amino acids. Germline assignment: CDR1 LNHNV and CDR2 YYDKDF (reference sequence). The CDR3 sequence: CATSVTGGDTEAFF. The CDR3 coding sequence is TGTGCCACCAGCGTGACAGGGGGTGACACTGAAGCTTTCTTT. The full variable domain, with the rest looked up from reference TRBV15 and TRBJ1-1, is DAMVIQNPRYQVTQFGKPVTLSCSQTLNHNVMYWYQQKSSQAPKLLFHYYDKDFNNEADTPDNFQSRRPNTSFCFLDIRSPGLGDTAMYLCATSVTGGDTEAFFGQGTRLTVV.

This clonotype was seen ten or more times. The chain employs TRBV19 and TRBJ2-7, with D maybe TRBD2 (6 bases). CDR1 is LNHDA, CDR2 SQIVND, per germline (reference sequence). V was shortened by 10 bases and J by 5 bases, with 27 bases between the two germline ends. This CDR3 spans 16 amino acids. The CDR3 sequence is CATASTSGVGGNEQYF. The CDR3 DNA reads TGTGCCACCGCTAGTACCAGCGGCGTTGGGGGGAACGAGCAGTACTTC.

Ten or more counts support this clonotype. V and J are TRBV2 and TRBJ1-5; D remains unclear. Trimming took off 8 bases at V and 12 bases at J, with 14 bases between the two ends. Germline V lookup: CDR1 SNHLY, CDR2 FYNNEI. The CDR3 spans 11 residues. CDR3 nucleotide sequence: TGTGCCAGCGGGAAGATGACGGTCCAGCATTTT. Its translation is CASGKMTVQHF.

This clonotype was seen at least ten times. This sequence joins TRBV18 and TRBJ2-1; 11 bases line up with TRBD1. Trimming removed 4 bases from V and 7 bases from J; junction bases left unmatched: 3. The germline CDR1 and CDR2 sequences are KGHSH and LQKENI. The CDR3 sequence is 14 residues long. This CDR3 reads CASSHGQGANEQFF. As DNA, the CDR3 is TGTGCCAGCTCACATGGACAGGGGGCGAATGAGCAGTTCTTC. The entire variable domain, with the rest obtained from reference TRBV18 and TRBJ2-1, is as follows: NAGVMQNPRHLVRRRGQEARLRCSPMKGHSHVYWYRQLPEEGLKFMVYLQKENIIDESGMPKERFSAEFPKEGPSILRIQQVVRGDSAAYFCASSHGQGANEQFFGPGTRLTVL.

The V and J genes are TRBV30 and TRBJ2-2; D remains unclear. The CDR3 sequence is 13 residues long. The V and J ends lost 4 bases and 6 bases respectively, with 12 bases between them. The V gene's germline CDR1 is GTSNPN and CDR2 SVGIG (reference sequence). The CDR3 sequence is CAWTGVNAGELFF. In DNA, the CDR3 is TGTGCCTGGACTGGAGTAAACGCCGGGGAGCTGTTTTTT.

At least ten counts were recorded for this clonotype. The chain links TRBV12-3 or TRBV12-4 to TRBJ2-5; 9 nucleotides align to TRBD1. There are 17 residues in the CDR3. V shed 3 bases and J 2 bases; nucleotides not matched to a gene: 10. CDR3 in DNA: TGTGCCAGCAGTTTGTCTCTCACTGGGACAGGGCAAGAGACCCAGTACTTC. It codes for CASSLSLTGTGQETQYF.

The table lists this clonotype with many counts. This sequence joins TRBV5-1 and TRBJ1-2; D call uncertain. The CDR3 covers 15 residues. V was cut by 1 base and J by 2 bases, with 12 bases left in between. Germline V CDR1 and CDR2: SGHRS, YFSETQ. Here the CDR3 reads CASSLFDTANYGYTF. Here the CDR3 DNA reads TGCGCCAGCAGCTTGTTTGACACAGCGAACTATGGCTACACCTTC.

This chain uses TRBV6-1 with TRBJ1-2; 7 bases fit TRBD1. The CDR3 length is 14 residues. V trimming: 5 bases; J trimming: 4 bases; junction bases outside the gene matches: 7. The germline CDR1 and CDR2 sequences are MNHNS and SASEGT. This CDR3 reads CASSPQGSSYGYTF. Written as DNA, the CDR3 is TGTGCCAGCAGTCCACAGGGGTCCTCCTATGGCTACACCTTC.

Ten or more counts support this clonotype. The genes are TRBV30 and TRBJ1-5; no clear D gene. This CDR3 region has 13 residues. Per the germline V gene, CDR1 is GTSNPN and CDR2 is SVGIG (reference sequence). The V gene lost 4 bases and the J gene lost 0 bases, with 7 bases spanning the gap. The CDR3 is CAWTKNSNQPQHF. In nucleotides, the CDR3 is TGTGCCTGGACCAAGAATAGCAATCAGCCCCAGCATTTT.

The J gene is TRBJ2-2, the V gene TRBV30, with a possible D match to TRBD2 (5 bases). From germline, CDR1 is GTSNPN and CDR2 SVGIG (reference sequence). The CDR3 consists of 14 residues. The V and J ends lost 0 bases and 6 bases respectively, with 11 bases between them. The CDR3 nucleotides are TGTGCCTGGAGTGTACCCGGGGAAGCCGGGGAGCTGTTTTTT. This translates into CAWSVPGEAGELFF.

This clonotype was detected many times. The chain couples TRBV29-1 to TRBJ2-7; D is perhaps TRBD1 (5 bases). The germline V gene encodes CDR1 SQVTM and CDR2 ANQGSEA. Trimming cost V 6 bases and J 3 bases, with 18 bases left between them. This CDR3 has 14 residues. CDR3 nucleotides: TGCAGCGTCAGAGTAGAGGCAGGGCACTACGAGCAGTACTTC. Translation: CSVRVEAGHYEQYF.

This clonotype was counted at least ten times. V is TRBV28 and J is TRBJ2-7, with D unclear. The CDR3 has 13 amino acids. CDR1 and CDR2 from the germline V gene are MDHEN and SYDVKM. Trimming removed 7 bases at V and 0 bases at J, with 10 bases between. The chain's CDR3 is CASTIVSSYEQYF. Here the CDR3 DNA reads TGTGCCAGCACCATTGTCTCCTCCTACGAGCAGTACTTC. Drawing the rest from reference TRBV28 and TRBJ2-7, the complete variable domain is DVKVTQSSRYLVKRTGEKVFLECVQDMDHENMFWYRQDPGLGLRLIYFSYDVKMKEKGDIPEGYSVSREKKERFSLILESASTNQTSMYLCASTIVSSYEQYFGPGTRLTVT.